The 14 T cell receptor beta chains reported below all come from one sample, sequenced in a study of shared clonotypes between healthy human individuals. Some clones are missing from TCRdb's copy, which holds only in-frame ones; the method was immunoSEQ multiplex PCR. The repertoire includes 500,000 or so clones, around 95% of them detected once, and around 0.067% sits in the top ten. What was sequenced was naive CD4+ T cells sorted from blood. The sample's subset: CD45RA+ positively selected. The receptors derive from a woman younger than 45 in good health.

The chain is built from TRBV4-1 and TRBJ2-5; D not resolved. Germline V gene sequence: CDR1 MGHRA, CDR2 YSYEKL. Trimming shortened V by 6 bases and J by 7 bases, and 18 bases separated the two germline ends. The CDR3 is 14 residues long. The CDR3 here is CASSGASFPGTQYF. The CDR3 nucleotides read TGCGCCAGCAGTGGCGCCTCGTTCCCCGGGACCCAGTACTTC.

The rearrangement joins TRBV18 to TRBJ2-7; maybe TRBD1 (5 bases). This CDR3 is built from 13 residues. Per germline, CDR1 KGHSH and CDR2 LQKENI. Trimming stripped 6 bases from V and 1 base from J, with 10 bases between. CDR3: CASSLQESYEQYF. CDR3 DNA: TGTGCCAGCTCCTTACAGGAGTCCTACGAGCAGTACTTC.

The CDR3 sequence: CASSLGDRGGEKLFF. The CDR3 DNA follows: TGTGCCAGCAGCTTAGGGGACAGGGGAGGAGAAAAACTGTTTTTT. V usage is TRBV7-8 and J usage is TRBJ1-4; TRBD1 aligns across 10 bases. The V gene's germline CDR1 is SGHVS and CDR2 FQNEAQ. V lost 1 base, J lost 8 bases, and 4 bases stayed unmatched. This CDR3 comprises 15 residues.

This rearrangement joins TRBV7-8 to TRBJ1-5, with a possible D match to TRBD1 (6 bases). The CDR3 consists of 15 residues. Germline V gene data show CDR1 as SGHVS and CDR2 as FQNEAQ. Trimming cost V 1 base and J 1 base, with 8 bases left between them. CDR3 protein: CASSLVGQSNQPQHF. Here the CDR3 DNA reads TGTGCCAGCAGCTTAGTGGGACAAAGCAATCAGCCCCAGCATTTT.

This chain connects TRBV4-2 to TRBJ2-7; D possibly corresponds to TRBD1 (5 bases). The germline V gene has CDR1 LGHNA and CDR2 YNFKEQ. Trimming took 0 bases from V and 4 from J, leaving 19 bases between them. CDR3 length: 17 residues. CDR3 sequence reads: CASSQDKGAGFHYEQYF. CDR3 DNA sequence: TGTGCCAGCAGCCAAGATAAAGGGGCCGGCTTCCATTACGAGCAGTACTTC.

The chain combines TRBV2 with TRBJ2-4; 7 bases map to TRBD1. Losses at the gene ends were 1 base for V and 3 bases for J; bases not matched to a gene: 6. Germline CDR1 reads SNHLY; CDR2 reads FYNNEI. There are 16 residues in the CDR3. The CDR3: CASSEDEGAGKNIQYF. CDR3 in DNA: TGTGCCAGCAGTGAAGACGAGGGGGCTGGCAAAAACATTCAGTACTTC.

This chain links TRBV7-9 with TRBJ2-7; 7 bases align to TRBD2. The CDR3 runs 13 residues. V dropped 1 base and J dropped 12; count of bases not matched to a gene: 9. The germline V gene encodes CDR1 SEHNR and CDR2 FQNEAQ (reference sequence). CDR3 sequence (DNA): TGTGCCAGCAGCTTAGTGGGTGGGAGGGCCCCGTACTTC. Amino acid sequence: CASSLVGGRAPYF.

This chain joins TRBV14 and TRBJ2-5, with TRBD2 matching over 14 bases. The CDR3 consists of 15 residues. Germline values: CDR1 SGHDN, CDR2 FVKESK. V was clipped by 5 bases and J by 4 bases; unmatched bases: 3. The CDR3 DNA is TGTGCCAGCAGCAAGGGACTAGCGGGAGTAGAGACCCAGTACTTC. It translates to CASSKGLAGVETQYF.

The J gene is TRBJ2-5, the V gene TRBV28, with TRBD1 as a possible D gene (7 bases). From germline, CDR1 is MDHEN and CDR2 SYDVKM. The CDR3 contains 17 residues. The V end lost 7 bases, the J end lost 7 bases, and 28 bases lay between the germline ends. CDR3 region: CASILRGAETGPGTQYF. The CDR3, as DNA: TGTGCCAGCATCCTCAGGGGGGCCGAGACTGGCCCAGGGACCCAGTACTTC.

J is TRBJ1-1 and V is TRBV19; 7 nucleotides line up with TRBD1. CDR3 length: 15 amino acids. With 1 base clipped from V and 0 bases from J, the junction kept 2 bases outside the gene matches. Germline V gene lookup returns CDR1 LNHDA and CDR2 SQIVND (reference sequence). CDR3: CASSIGGTVNTEAFF. The CDR3, as DNA: TGTGCCAGTAGTATAGGGGGGACAGTGAACACTGAAGCTTTCTTT.

The V and J genes are TRBV27 and TRBJ2-7; D uncertain. V lost 2 bases, J lost 5 bases, and 10 bases lay in between. Per the germline V gene, CDR1 is MNHEY and CDR2 is SMNVEV (reference sequence). The CDR3 has 13 amino acids. The CDR3 spells CASSLRRVHEQYF. The CDR3 nucleotides are TGTGCCAGCAGTTTACGCCGAGTCCACGAGCAGTACTTC.

This clone was picked up one time. The genes are TRBV28 and TRBJ2-5, with 8 bases fitting TRBD1. CDR3 length: 17 amino acids. With V trimmed by 4 bases and J by 5 bases, 15 bases remained unmatched. The germline V gene encodes CDR1 MDHEN and CDR2 SYDVKM. CDR3 region: CASSSYPRSGGGETQYF. The CDR3 DNA follows: TGTGCCAGCAGTTCCTACCCCAGGTCAGGGGGCGGGGAGACCCAGTACTTC.

This chain connects TRBV27 to TRBJ1-5, with 7 bases lining up with TRBD1. Germline V CDR1 and CDR2: MNHEY, SMNVEV (reference sequence). V was pared by 4 bases and J by 5 bases, with 17 bases of the junction left unmatched. This CDR3 spans 18 amino acids. The CDR3 spells CASSSILLLRDRDQPQHF. The CDR3 region has the DNA TGTGCCAGCAGTTCTATATTGCTCCTACGGGACAGAGATCAGCCCCAGCATTTT.

This chain connects TRBV2 to TRBJ1-5; TRBD1 might be the D (6 bases). The CDR3 length is 14 residues. The ends were cut back, 6 bases at V and 5 bases at J, with 14 bases in the middle. Germline-derived CDR1 and CDR2 are SNHLY and FYNNEI. CDR3 in amino acids: CASSGGQNHQPQHF. CDR3 in DNA: TGTGCCAGCAGCGGCGGACAGAACCATCAGCCCCAGCATTTT.